In its sample, the clone carrying this T cell receptor (beta chain) was seen once. These data belong to a study of shared T cell receptors in the human thymus. TCRdb's table, derived via immunoSEQ multiplex PCR, lists solely in-frame clones and lacks some. The profile shows 500,000 to 750,000 clones, approximately 88% of them singletons. CDR3 length equals 17 residues. The germline CDR1 and CDR2 sequences are SGHNT and YENEEA. With 0 bases removed from V and 0 bases from J, the gap between germline ends came to 12 bases. These data are also associated with another study on human thymus T cells. Turning to that study: Resected material from corrective heart surgery provided the thymus tissue analysed. Thymic as well as blood repertoires seemed to favor certain V and J genes unevenly. Among unrelated individuals, related research reported thymic repertoires that overlapped highly.

The chain uses TRBV11-3 and TRBJ1-3; a weak D match, TRBD1 (5 bases). Material: thymocytes. This receptor was obtained from a boy less than two years old with a congenital heart defect. The CDR3, as DNA: TGTGCCAGCAGCTTAGAAGGGGCACAGTGCTCTGGAAACACCATATATTTT. Translating gives CASSLEGAQCSGNTIYF.